This T cell receptor beta chain comes out of a study of blood T cell repertoires in COVID-19. Background on the study: Spain, Italy and the United States supplied samples that represented acute and convalescent COVID-19. The cDNA or gDNA used as material had been derived from T cells, B-cell-depleted T cells, or PBMCs.

In this sample, this clone turned up a few times. The authors' processing: Reference gene primers were amplified, and this amplification served to estimate nucleated cell counts. Repertoires were generated with immunoSEQ multiplex PCR, while TCRdb's copy carries only in-frame clones and drops some. V, J and clone size are taken as reported in that table, and D and trimming were inferred from the DNA itself. The sample yields over 250,000 clones, about nine tenths seen once. V shed 6 bases and J shed 6 bases, with 17 bases lying between them. The CDR3 is 14 amino acids. Germline V gives CDR1 KGHSH, CDR2 LQKENI.

Sequenced: peripheral blood. The rearrangement joins TRBV18 to TRBJ1-1; D remains unclear. The sequence came from a man aged 45-60 years with acute or convalescent COVID-19. In DNA form, the CDR3 reads TGTGCCAGCTCCCGCGAACGCGGGTGGCCTGAAGCTTTCTTT. This gives the protein CASSRERGWPEAFF. Supplemented by reference TRBV18 and TRBJ1-1, the full variable domain reads NAGVMQNPRHLVRRRGQEARLRCSPMKGHSHVYWYRQLPEEGLKFMVYLQKENIIDESGMPKERFSAEFPKEGPSILRIQQVVRGDSAAYFCASSRERGWPEAFFGQGTRLTVV.